This T cell receptor beta chain was identified during a study of T cell repertoires in cytomegalovirus infection. Deletions cut 11 bases from V and 0 bases from J, with 20 bases between. The CDR3 runs to 15 residues. Per germline, CDR1 SEHNR and CDR2 FQNEAQ (reference sequence). In this sample, this clonotype turned up a few times. TCRdb called the reads again in MiXCR, with one record for every CDR3 protein. The sample has 150,000 to 200,000 distinct CDR3 sequences, 28% seen once; the top ten hold approximately 30%. The sequenced sample consisted of PBMCs. The chain has TRBV7-9 and TRBJ2-7; TRBD2 might be the D (5 bases). The sequence derives from a human donor in good health (CMV status not recorded). Some clones in this sample may be carry-over from other donors' samples. The CDR3 nucleotides are TGTGCCTCACGAGGAGGAGCAGGACCCTCCTACGAGCAGTACTTC. Translation: CASRGGAGPSYEQYF. Drawing the rest from reference TRBV7-9 and TRBJ2-7, the complete variable domain is DTGVSQNPRHKITKRGQNVTFRCDPISEHNRLYWYRQTLGQGPEFLTYFQNEAQLEKSRLLSDRFSAERPKGSFSTLEIQRTEQGDSAMYLCASRGGAGPSYEQYFGPGTRLTVT.